Presented here are 2 T cell receptor beta chains from one specimen sequenced in a study of memory CD8 T cells in hepatitis C reinfection. Sample time point: late/post reinfection, 12 to 24 weeks after detection. No in vitro expansion preceded TCR sequencing of the sorted cells. Sequencing used immunoSEQ multiplex PCR; TCRdb keeps in-frame clones, though not all of them. The sample records about 50,000 clones, approximately 92% being singletons. Sequencing used naive CD8+ T cells sorted from blood. The receptors here all came from a man between 18 and 35 years old with hepatitis C virus infection.

The chain uses TRBV19 and TRBJ1-1, with no clear D. V was pared by 5 bases and J by 4 bases, with 14 bases between. Germline assignment: CDR1 LNHDA and CDR2 SQIVND (reference sequence). The CDR3 runs 14 residues. CDR3 nucleotide sequence: TGTGCCAGTAGTTTTGGGCAAACTAGCACTGAAGCTTTCTTT. Its translation: CASSFGQTSTEAFF.

This chain uses TRBV5-1 with TRBJ1-2; 7 nucleotides match TRBD1. Losses at the gene ends were 1 base for V and 8 bases for J; bases not matched to a gene: 11. The CDR3 sequence is 15 residues long. Per germline, CDR1 SGHRS and CDR2 YFSETQ. CDR3 sequence: CASSLFAGQQDGYTF. CDR3 coding DNA: TGCGCCAGCAGCTTGTTTGCGGGACAGCAGGACGGCTACACCTTC.